Detailed here is one TCR beta chain. Its antigen is still unknown. Unique molecular identifiers featured in how the TCRbeta library was prepared. TCRdb reanalysed the PCR reads using MiXCR and keeps one entry per CDR3 protein. The table lists around 490,000 distinct CDR3 sequences, about an eighth of them singletons. CDR3 length: 14 amino acids. Germline assignment: CDR1 MDHEN and CDR2 SYDVKM. With 6 bases clipped from V and 10 bases from J, the junction kept 12 bases outside the gene matches. The sample originates from a study of T-cell reconstitution after alpha-beta-depleted transplantation in children. Broader study findings: At the one-year point after transplant, T-cell counts and TCRbeta diversity were found to come mostly from T cells that had been newly produced. Several hundred expanded graft clones reportedly gave rise to the alpha-beta T cells present about two months after transplant.

The chain recombines TRBV28 with TRBJ2-1; TRBD1 aligns across 7 bases. The sequence came from a female patient aged 2-15 years who had a stem cell transplant for aplastic anemia, so the T cells may come from the graft donor. The specimen was PBMCs, mostly from graft donor cells, collected 180 days after TCRalphabeta/CD19-depleted stem cell transplant. The CDR3 region is CASRLLTGVREQFF. The CDR3 DNA reads TGTGCCAGCAGGCTTTTAACAGGGGTCCGCGAGCAGTTCTTC.